This TCR beta chain was recorded in a study of graft-versus-host responses after intestinal transplantation. V was pared by 5 bases and J by 2 bases, with 16 bases between. The germline V gene encodes CDR1 SEHNR and CDR2 FQNEAQ (reference sequence). The CDR3 is made up of 17 amino acids. Comment on this clone: No antigen is known for it.

TCRdb's copy holds only in-frame clones and misses some; the assay was immunoSEQ multiplex PCR. The sample has tens of thousands of clones, about nine tenths seen once. The sample consisted of unstimulated CD4+ T cells sorted from spleen or lymph node cells, taken before intestinal transplant. This receptor was taken from a human donor who received an intestinal transplant. The chain joins TRBV7-9 to TRBJ2-6, with a weak D call TRBD2 (5 bases). DNA for the CDR3: TGTGCCAGCAGCGGAGGAACCGAGTTGACTGGGGCCAACGTCCTGACTTTC. Protein sequence: CASSGGTELTGANVLTF. Looking up the rest from reference TRBV7-9 and TRBJ2-6 gives the full variable domain: DTGVSQNPRHKITKRGQNVTFRCDPISEHNRLYWYRQTLGQGPEFLTYFQNEAQLEKSRLLSDRFSAERPKGSFSTLEIQRTEQGDSAMYLCASSGGTELTGANVLTFGAGSRLTVL.